Ten or more counts support the clone carrying this T cell receptor beta chain. These data are taken from a study of blood T cells in healthy people across ages. Together with a sample-barcoded 5' primer, a J-beta primer mix was included in a second PCR lasting about 7 to 11 cycles. TCRdb re-called the 5' RACE reads with MiXCR, one entry per CDR3 protein. The sample lists around 800,000 distinct CDR3 sequences, roughly 24% occurring once. Germline CDR1 reads SGHRS; CDR2 reads YFSETQ. V was shortened by 4 bases and J by 0 bases, with 11 bases between the two germline ends. CDR3 length: 15 residues. This sample also appeared in a second study, on T cells of mothers and their children.

The sequenced sample consisted of blood. The rearrangement links TRBV5-1 to TRBJ1-5, with a tentative D call TRBD1 (5 bases). The TCR was taken from a boy between 10 and 17 years old in good health. The CDR3 is CASSPGTTSNQPQHF. The CDR3 DNA reads TGCGCCAGCAGCCCCGGGACGACTAGCAATCAGCCCCAGCATTTT.